Each of the 8 T cell receptor beta chains below was sequenced from the same sample in a study of breast tumors, draining lymph nodes, adjacent tissues. Samples came from axillary lymph nodes draining the breast cancer. MiXCR, applied by TCRdb to the multiplex PCR reads, yields one record per CDR3 protein. The repertoire holds 150,000 to 200,000 distinct CDR3 sequences, with around a third as singletons. The sequenced sample was axillary lymph node tissue. The receptor set was obtained from a female donor with breast cancer. Some clones in this sample may be carry-over from other donors' samples.

This clonotype has a count of ten or more. The chain recombines TRBV6-5 with TRBJ1-2; D remains unclear. V shed 0 bases and J shed 5 bases, with 16 bases lying between them. Germline V lookup: CDR1 MNHEY, CDR2 SVGAGI. This CDR3 spans 16 amino acids. The CDR3 is CASSYSSTLSPYGYTF. In DNA, the CDR3 is TGTGCCAGCAGTTACTCGAGTACACTTTCCCCTTATGGCTACACCTTC.

This clonotype was seen at least ten times. V gene TRBV2 combines with J gene TRBJ2-4; D might be TRBD2 (6 bases). V lost 3 bases, J lost 0 bases, and 15 bases lay in between. The CDR3 consists of 17 residues. CDR1 and CDR2 (germline): SNHLY, FYNNEI. CDR3 sequence reads: CASSEVWRELAKNIQYF. In DNA form, the CDR3 reads TGTGCCAGCAGTGAGGTGTGGAGGGAGTTAGCCAAAAACATTCAGTACTTC.

As for this clonotype: A much larger clone lies one base from this, so it may be a read error. V gene TRBV20-1 combines with J gene TRBJ2-1; 9 nucleotides agree with TRBD2. Trimming cost V 7 bases and J 9 bases; bases outside gene matches: 13. The CDR3 totals 14 residues. The V gene's germline CDR1 is DFQATT and CDR2 SNEGSKA (reference sequence). The CDR3 DNA reads as TGCAGTGTCCCTTATAGCGGGAGATTTCCTGAGCAGTTCTTC. The encoded protein is CSVPYSGRFPEQFF.

The CDR3 bases are TGTGCCAGCAGCTTAGGCGCCAGGGAGCTGTTTTTT. It specifies CASSLGARELFF. The chain links TRBV13 to TRBJ2-2; D not certain. Germline lookup yields CDR1 PRHDT and CDR2 FYEKMQ (reference sequence). This CDR3 region has 12 residues. Deletions cut 0 bases from V and 9 bases from J, with 5 bases between.

This clonotype was seen ten or more times. This rearrangement joins TRBV4-1 to TRBJ2-7; D unclear. CDR1 MGHRA and CDR2 YSYEKL come from the germline V gene. Trimming stripped 2 bases from V and 6 bases from J, with 17 bases between. There are 15 residues in the CDR3. CDR3: CASSQQSHRMGEQYF. The CDR3 coding sequence is TGCGCCAGCAGCCAACAGTCACACAGAATGGGCGAGCAGTACTTC.

In this sample, this clonotype turned up once. The chain recombines TRBV15 with TRBJ2-5; TRBD2 aligns across 10 bases. CDR3 length equals 17 residues. From germline, CDR1 is LNHNV and CDR2 YYDKDF (reference sequence). The junction had 8 bases not matched to a gene; V was cut back by 2 bases and J by 2 bases. The CDR3 region is CATSRRTSGFPQETQYF. As DNA, the CDR3 is TGTGCCACCAGCAGAAGGACTAGCGGATTCCCGCAAGAGACCCAGTACTTC.

The chain joins TRBV7-9 to TRBJ1-2, with D hard to call. V was cut by 1 base and J by 4 bases, with 7 bases left in between. The CDR3 length is 13 residues. Germline V gene data show CDR1 as SEHNR and CDR2 as FQNEAQ (reference sequence). The CDR3 nucleotides read TGTGCCAGCAGCTTAGGCCTTCTCTATGGCTACACCTTC. Protein sequence: CASSLGLLYGYTF.

A remark on this clonotype: A much bigger clone sits one base away, suggesting this may be a read error. The J gene is TRBJ2-7, the V gene TRBV5-5; the D call may be TRBD1 or TRBD2 (5 bases each). The length of the CDR3 is 17 residues. V gave up 0 bases and J gave up 0 bases, with 16 bases separating them. Germline-derived CDR1 and CDR2 are SGHKS and YYEKEE (reference sequence). The CDR3 DNA is TGTGCCAGCAGCTTGGCCGGGTCTGGGACGGTCTCCTACGAGCAGTACTTC. Amino acids: CASSLAGSGTVSYEQYF.